These 14 T cell receptor beta chains came from one sample sequenced in a study of T cell responses to AZD1222 COVID-19 vaccine. Using immunoSEQ multiplex PCR, the repertoire was profiled, and TCRdb retains in-frame clones only, with some absent. The repertoire holds 150,000 to 200,000 clones, with more than 85% as singletons. Specimen: peripheral blood, collected 28 days after the second AZD1222 dose. The receptors stem from an adult who received the AZD1222 COVID-19 vaccine.

With regard to this clone: At the DNA level, this CDR3 is encoded by other sequences in the same sample as well. This rearrangement joins TRBV19 to TRBJ1-1; unclear D gene. The CDR3 length is 14 residues. Germline V gene data show CDR1 as LNHDA and CDR2 as SQIVND (reference sequence). Trimming took 1 base from V and 2 from J, leaving 8 bases between them. CDR3 DNA: TGTGCCAGTAGTATAGGTCGGGGAAACACTGAAGCTTTCTTT. It is translated as CASSIGRGNTEAFF.

The V gene is TRBV6-5, the J gene TRBJ1-6; D is unclear. V was shortened by 6 bases and J by 9 bases, with 9 bases between the two germline ends. The germline gives CDR1 MNHEY, CDR2 SVGAGI. The CDR3 is made up of 12 amino acids. The CDR3 DNA reads TGTGCCAGCAGGACACGTGTTTCACCCCTCCACTTT. Its protein is CASRTRVSPLHF.

The chain joins TRBV6-5 to TRBJ1-5; TRBD1 might be the D (6 bases). Germline CDR1 is MNHEY and CDR2 is SVGAGI. The CDR3 runs 15 residues. Trimming left V 4 bases short and J 3 bases short, with 13 bases between. This CDR3 reads CASSFSGADNQPQHF. CDR3 bases: TGTGCCAGCAGTTTTTCAGGGGCTGACAATCAGCCCCAGCATTTT.

This clone was detected only a few times. The rearrangement joins TRBV11-2 to TRBJ1-1, with D unclear. Germline V gene sequence: CDR1 SGHAT, CDR2 FQNNGV. V gave up 5 bases and J gave up 6 bases, with 28 bases separating them. CDR3 length: 18 amino acids. The DNA for the CDR3 is TGTGCCAGCAGCCCTAGGTTTTTAAGTCGTTCGGATGCCTCTGAAGCTTTCTTT. The encoded protein is CASSPRFLSRSDASEAFF.

This rearrangement joins TRBV7-3 to TRBJ1-1; tentative D call: TRBD1 (6 bases). V was clipped by 4 bases and J by 4 bases, with 13 bases between them. Germline CDR1 and CDR2: SGHTA and FQGTGA. This CDR3 is 14 amino acids long. Here the CDR3 DNA reads TGTGCCAGCAGCTCAACCAGGGGATCCACTGAAGCTTTCTTT. Translation gives CASSSTRGSTEAFF.

The chain combines TRBV19 with TRBJ1-2; TRBD1 matches 8 bases. Germline CDR1 is LNHDA and CDR2 is SQIVND (reference sequence). Unmatched junction bases numbered 11, after V lost 10 bases and J lost 4 bases. The CDR3 runs 14 residues. CDR3 bases: TGTGCCACCGAGACAGGGGACAACTCCTATGGCTACACCTTC. This encodes CATETGDNSYGYTF.

CDR3 protein: CASSFNRATEAFF. The CDR3 nucleotides read TGTGCCAGCAGTTTTAATAGGGCGACTGAAGCTTTCTTT. The chain uses TRBV27 and TRBJ1-1, with D uncertain. Germline CDR1 is MNHEY and CDR2 is SMNVEV (reference sequence). Trimming took 3 bases from V and 5 from J, leaving 10 bases between them. The CDR3 is made up of 13 amino acids.

This clone was counted a single time. The chain joins TRBV7-9 to TRBJ2-4, with D maybe TRBD2 (5 bases). Trimming stripped 5 bases from V and 7 bases from J, with 18 bases between. This CDR3 is 15 amino acids long. CDR1 is SEHNR, CDR2 FQNEAQ, per germline (reference sequence). The CDR3 sequence is CASSPSGGVQNIQYF. In DNA form, the CDR3 reads TGTGCCAGCAGCCCCTCCGGAGGAGTACAGAACATTCAGTACTTC. The full variable domain, completed using reference TRBV7-9 and TRBJ2-4, is DTGVSQNPRHKITKRGQNVTFRCDPISEHNRLYWYRQTLGQGPEFLTYFQNEAQLEKSRLLSDRFSAERPKGSFSTLEIQRTEQGDSAMYLCASSPSGGVQNIQYFGAGTRLSVL.

This chain joins TRBV27 and TRBJ2-7; perhaps TRBD1 as D (6 bases). Germline CDR1 MNHEY, CDR2 SMNVEV (reference sequence). The CDR3 has 14 amino acids. V was clipped by 5 bases and J by 4 bases, with 15 bases between them. CDR3 in DNA: TGTGCCAGCAGTCCCCGGGACAAACTTTACGAGCAGTACTTC. It is translated as CASSPRDKLYEQYF.

In DNA, the CDR3 is TGTGCCAGTAGTAAGGGGACCGGGGGTACCGGGGAGCTGTTTTTT. This sequence encodes CASSKGTGGTGELFF. The chain has TRBV19 and TRBJ2-2, with D maybe TRBD2 (6 bases). V lost 4 bases to trimming and J lost 5 bases, with 14 bases between them. The CDR3 spans 15 residues. Germline-derived CDR1 and CDR2 are LNHDA and SQIVND (reference sequence).

The chain uses TRBV15 and TRBJ1-4; the match to TRBD1 covers 10 bases. The CDR3 consists of 16 residues. J lost 0 bases, V lost 5 bases, and 3 bases had no gene match. Germline V gene sequence: CDR1 LNHNV, CDR2 YYDKDF (reference sequence). The CDR3 here is CATSGQGVPTNEKLFF. As DNA, the CDR3 is TGTGCCACCAGCGGACAGGGGGTACCAACTAATGAAAAACTGTTTTTT. Using reference TRBV15 and TRBJ1-4 for the parts outside the CDR3, the full variable domain is DAMVIQNPRYQVTQFGKPVTLSCSQTLNHNVMYWYQQKSSQAPKLLFHYYDKDFNNEADTPDNFQSRRPNTSFCFLDIRSPGLGDTAMYLCATSGQGVPTNEKLFFGSGTQLSVL.

This chain links TRBV7-3 with TRBJ2-1; TRBD2 matches 10 bases. V was pared by 2 bases and J by 7 bases, with 8 bases of the junction left unmatched. Germline CDR1 is SGHTA and CDR2 is FQGTGA. The CDR3 has 16 residues. The CDR3 bases are TGTGCCAGCAGCTTATTTAGACTAGCGGGCGATAATGAGCAGTTCTTC. Protein product: CASSLFRLAGDNEQFF.

CDR3 nucleotides: TGTGCCAGCACTATAGCTAATGAAAAACTGTTTTTT. Encoded protein: CASTIANEKLFF. The chain joins TRBV28 to TRBJ1-4; D remains unclear. CDR1 is MDHEN, CDR2 SYDVKM, per germline. Trimming removed 7 bases at V and 3 bases at J, with 6 bases between. The CDR3 has 12 amino acids.

V is TRBV27 and J is TRBJ1-2; tentatively, D is TRBD1 (5 bases). The V end was cut by 6 bases, the J end by 4 bases, with 12 bases between. CDR1 MNHEY and CDR2 SMNVEV come from the germline V gene (reference sequence). The length of the CDR3 is 13 residues. The CDR3 DNA reads TGTGCCAGCAGGCTCTCAAGGGGCTATGGCTACACCTTC. It translates to CASRLSRGYGYTF.